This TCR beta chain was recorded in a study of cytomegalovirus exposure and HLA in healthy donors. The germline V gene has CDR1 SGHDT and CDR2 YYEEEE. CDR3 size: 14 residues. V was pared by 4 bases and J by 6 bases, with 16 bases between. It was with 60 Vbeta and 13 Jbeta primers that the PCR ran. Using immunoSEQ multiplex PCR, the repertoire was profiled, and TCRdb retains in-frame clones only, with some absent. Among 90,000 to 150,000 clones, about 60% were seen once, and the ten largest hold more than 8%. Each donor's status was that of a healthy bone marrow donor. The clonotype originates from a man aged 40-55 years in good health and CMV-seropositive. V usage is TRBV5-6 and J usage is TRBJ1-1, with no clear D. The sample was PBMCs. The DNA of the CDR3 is TGTGCCAGCAGCCTATTATCCGGGTCTGCTGAAGCTTTCTTT. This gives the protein CASSLLSGSAEAFF.